This record covers a single TCR beta chain. This record belongs to a study of blood T cell repertoires in COVID-19. Whole-study context: T cells, B-cell-depleted T cells, or PBMCs supplied cDNA or gDNA.

Researchers sorted participants into cohorts using their self-reported clinical history. CDR3 length: 14 residues. Trimming pared 3 bases from V and 3 bases from J, leaving 11 bases between. The germline CDR1 and CDR2 sequences are ENHRY and SYGVKD. Original analysis: Counts of nucleated cells, estimated from reference gene primer amplification, were obtained. Here immunoSEQ multiplex PCR was the method, and the copy in TCRdb shows in-frame clones only, minus some. D and trimming come from the DNA, and the V and J calls and clone size come from that table. Found here are 200,000 to 250,000 clones, about 83% of them singletons; the top ten hold approximately 7.3%.

The sequenced sample consisted of PBMCs or T cells enriched from blood (not recorded which). The origin of this receptor is a woman aged 35 to 49 who had recovered from COVID-19. This sequence joins TRBV10-3 and TRBJ2-5; D perhaps matches TRBD2 (5 bases). CDR3 sequence (DNA): TGTGCCATCAGTGACGGAAGGGAGAAAGAGACCCAGTACTTC. Amino acid sequence: CAISDGREKETQYF.